A single sample gave rise to the 27 T cell receptor beta chains below, sequenced in a study of blood T cell repertoires in COVID-19. Libraries were prepared by immunoSEQ multiplex PCR; TCRdb keeps only in-frame clonotypes and omits some of them. This table holds 140,000 or so clones, 65% to 90% found once. Sequenced material: peripheral blood. Receptors originate from a man between 60 and 75 years old with active or convalescent COVID-19.

The V call is TRBV9, the J call TRBJ2-7; 8 bases map to TRBD1. Germline V CDR1 and CDR2: SGDLS, YYNGEE. J lost 1 base, V lost 0 bases, and 3 bases had no gene match. There are 15 residues in the CDR3. The DNA for the CDR3 is TGTGCCAGCAGCGTAGACGGGACAGGTTCCTACGAGCAGTACTTC. This gives the protein CASSVDGTGSYEQYF.

The rearrangement joins TRBV6-2 or TRBV6-3 to TRBJ1-2; 7 bases map to TRBD1. The CDR3 totals 15 residues. Germline V gene data show CDR1 as MNHEY and CDR2 as SVGEGT. Trimming took 5 bases from V and 5 from J; bases not matched to a gene: 11. CDR3 nucleotides: TGTGCCAGCAGTGACCCGCGACAGGGTGAATATGGCTACACCTTC. Encoded protein: CASSDPRQGEYGYTF.

The chain links TRBV18 to TRBJ1-1; 10 bases align to TRBD1. CDR3 size: 16 residues. The J segment lost 8 bases and the V segment lost 6 bases, leaving 15 bases of the junction unmatched. Germline V gene sequence: CDR1 KGHSH, CDR2 LQKENI. This CDR3 reads CASSTTGTGTGVEAFF. The CDR3 DNA is TGTGCCAGCTCGACCACAGGAACCGGGACAGGGGTCGAAGCTTTCTTT.

The V call is TRBV12-3 or TRBV12-4, the J call TRBJ1-3; TRBD1 is a possible D gene (5 bases). The CDR3 covers 13 residues. Trimming left V 5 bases short and J 5 bases short, with 10 bases between. Here the CDR3 reads CASSDSPRNTIYF. The CDR3 region has the DNA TGTGCCAGCAGTGACAGCCCCAGAAACACCATATATTTT.

The genes are TRBV5-1 and TRBJ2-1; 11 bases line up with TRBD2. Germline V CDR1 and CDR2: SGHRS, YFSETQ. Trimming cost V 3 bases and J 6 bases; bases outside gene matches: 5. CDR3 length: 15 residues. Written as DNA, the CDR3 is TGCGCCAGCAGCTCTAGCGGGAGGATTAGCAATGAGCAGTTCTTC. Encoded protein: CASSSSGRISNEQFF.

CDR3 DNA: TGTGCCACCAGCGGTGGGACTAGCGGGAACAATGAGCAGTTCTTC. Residues: CATSGGTSGNNEQFF. This chain joins TRBV15 and TRBJ2-1; 13 bases line up with TRBD2. CDR3 length: 15 residues. Germline-derived CDR1 and CDR2 are LNHNV and YYDKDF (reference sequence). The trim removed 5 bases at V and 5 bases at J, leaving 3 bases unmatched.

V gene TRBV5-5 combines with J gene TRBJ1-2; tentatively, D is TRBD1 (5 bases). Germline CDR1 is SGHKS and CDR2 is YYEKEE (reference sequence). The CDR3 is 13 residues long. V was pared by 3 bases and J by 4 bases, with 10 bases between. The CDR3 spells CASSSGGGYGYTF. The CDR3 DNA is TGTGCCAGCAGCTCGGGGGGAGGCTATGGCTACACCTTC.

The chain joins TRBV11-3 to TRBJ2-1, with 7 bases that match TRBD1. CDR3 size: 17 residues. Germline V gives CDR1 SGHNT, CDR2 YENEEA. Trimming cost V 6 bases and J 0 bases; bases outside gene matches: 11. DNA of the CDR3: TGTGCCAGCAGTCTAGCTTCCGGGACAGTCTCCTACAATGAGCAGTTCTTC. Its protein product is CASSLASGTVSYNEQFF.

This clone was detected only a few times. The gene calls are TRBV7-2 and TRBJ1-5; D might be TRBD1 (5 bases). Germline assignment: CDR1 SGHTA and CDR2 FQGNSA. V shed 5 bases and J shed 1 base, with 18 bases lying between them. The CDR3 has 17 amino acids. The CDR3 loop is CASSDRVMTESNQPQHF. The CDR3 DNA follows: TGTGCCAGCAGCGATAGGGTCATGACAGAGAGCAATCAGCCCCAGCATTTT.

The chain uses TRBV27 and TRBJ1-1; TRBD1 aligns across 7 bases. This CDR3 has 13 amino acids. After removal of 3 bases from V and 6 bases from J, the junction contained 4 bases not matched to a gene. CDR1 and CDR2 from the germline V gene are MNHEY and SMNVEV (reference sequence). As DNA, the CDR3 is TGTGCCAGCAGTTTGGCAGGGGGTCCTGAAGCTTTCTTT. Translating it yields CASSLAGGPEAFF.

V usage is TRBV29-1 and J usage is TRBJ1-1, with no clear D. The V gene lost 1 base and the J gene lost 4 bases, with 10 bases spanning the gap. Per the germline V gene, CDR1 is SQVTM and CDR2 is ANQGSEA. The CDR3 extends over 13 amino acids. Written as DNA, the CDR3 is TGCAGCGTTGAAGTTCTATCAGGCACTGAAGCTTTCTTT. It specifies CSVEVLSGTEAFF. Variable domain in full (rest from reference TRBV29-1 and TRBJ1-1): SAVISQKPSRDICQRGTSLTIQCQVDSQVTMMFWYRQQPGQSLTLIATANQGSEATYESGFVIDKFPISRPNLTFSTLTVSNMSPEDSSIYLCSVEVLSGTEAFFGQGTRLTVV.

The J gene is TRBJ2-4, the V gene TRBV27, with D possibly being TRBD2 (6 bases). This CDR3 is built from 15 residues. Trimming left V 3 bases short and J 3 bases short, with 12 bases between. Germline V gene sequence: CDR1 MNHEY, CDR2 SMNVEV (reference sequence). The CDR3: CASSFYGGGKNIQYF. The CDR3 nucleotides read TGTGCCAGCAGTTTCTACGGGGGAGGCAAAAACATTCAGTACTTC.

This chain connects TRBV27 to TRBJ2-1, with 9 positions matching TRBD1. Trimming removed 5 bases from V and 1 base from J; junction bases left unmatched: 18. The V gene's germline CDR1 is MNHEY and CDR2 SMNVEV (reference sequence). The CDR3 spans 20 residues. CDR3 bases: TGTGCCAGCAGTCCGAAACTCTCGGGACAGGGACTAATTTCCTACAATGAGCAGTTCTTC. This codes for CASSPKLSGQGLISYNEQFF.

The chain joins TRBV28 to TRBJ1-3; 9 bases map to TRBD1. The J segment lost 5 bases and the V segment lost 7 bases, leaving 9 bases of the junction unmatched. Germline lookup yields CDR1 MDHEN and CDR2 SYDVKM. The CDR3 runs to 15 residues. The CDR3, as DNA: TGTGCCAGCACAAAACCGGGACAGGGACGAAACACCATATATTTT. Amino acids: CASTKPGQGRNTIYF. The whole variable domain, filled in from reference TRBV28 and TRBJ1-3, reads DVKVTQSSRYLVKRTGEKVFLECVQDMDHENMFWYRQDPGLGLRLIYFSYDVKMKEKGDIPEGYSVSREKKERFSLILESASTNQTSMYLCASTKPGQGRNTIYFGEGSWLTVV.

CDR3 DNA sequence: TGCGCCAGCAGCGAACAGGAGTACACTGAAGCTTTCTTT. Its protein product is CASSEQEYTEAFF. The rearrangement uses TRBV5-1 and TRBJ1-1, with a possible D match to TRBD1 (5 bases). The CDR3 is made up of 13 amino acids. Per germline, CDR1 SGHRS and CDR2 YFSETQ. V was pared by 4 bases and J by 3 bases, with 10 bases between.

This clone was seen a handful of times. The chain is built from TRBV4-3 and TRBJ2-3; a possible D gene is TRBD2 (6 bases). This CDR3 is 14 amino acids long. Trimming pared 4 bases from V and 0 bases from J, leaving 8 bases between. CDR1 and CDR2 (germline): LGHNA, YSLEER. The CDR3 region has the DNA TGCGCCAGCAGCCGGGACTTCAGCACAGATACGCAGTATTTT. This sequence encodes CASSRDFSTDTQYF.

V is TRBV9 and J is TRBJ1-2; 7 bases map to TRBD1. The germline V gene has CDR1 SGDLS and CDR2 YYNGEE. V was clipped by 0 bases and J by 2 bases; unmatched bases: 1. The CDR3 totals 14 residues. CDR3 protein: CASSVGTGNYGYTF. In nucleotides, the CDR3 is TGTGCCAGCAGCGTAGGGACAGGAAACTATGGCTACACCTTC.

The V call is TRBV9, the J call TRBJ1-4; no clear D. From germline, CDR1 is SGDLS and CDR2 YYNGEE. This CDR3 comprises 13 residues. The germline V and J ends were trimmed by 4 bases and 7 bases, with 11 bases remaining between them. For the CDR3, the DNA is TGTGCCAGCAGCCTCGCACTCGGTGAAAAACTGTTTTTT. Translating gives CASSLALGEKLFF.

The rearrangement uses TRBV30 and TRBJ1-3; D remains unclear. Trimming removed 5 bases from V and 0 bases from J, with 11 bases in between. The CDR3 is 14 residues long. The germline V gene encodes CDR1 GTSNPN and CDR2 SVGIG (reference sequence). The CDR3 loop is CAWGYLNSGNTIYF. For the CDR3, the DNA is TGTGCCTGGGGGTATTTAAACTCTGGAAACACCATATATTTT.

The chain couples TRBV4-3 to TRBJ1-2; TRBD1 agrees at 8 bases. The CDR3 sequence is 18 residues long. The V gene end was trimmed by 0 bases and the J gene end by 5 bases; junction bases not matched to a gene: 14. The germline V gene has CDR1 LGHNA and CDR2 YSLEER. The CDR3 DNA reads as TGCGCCAGCAGCCAAGATATGATACAGGGGGTGGCCGGGTATGGCTACACCTTC. Amino acids: CASSQDMIQGVAGYGYTF.

The DNA for the CDR3 is TGCGCCAGCAGCCAAGGGGGCCTAGCGTCGAGCTCCTACAATGAGCAGTTCTTC. Its protein is CASSQGGLASSSYNEQFF. This sequence joins TRBV4-3 and TRBJ2-1; the D gene is possibly TRBD2 (6 bases). CDR1 LGHNA and CDR2 YSLEER come from the germline V gene. The CDR3 loop spans 18 amino acids. V shed 1 base and J shed 0 bases, with 16 bases lying between them.

The rearrangement links TRBV5-1 to TRBJ1-1; no clear D gene. Trimming left V 4 bases short and J 5 bases short, with 15 bases between. The CDR3 covers 14 residues. Germline-derived CDR1 and CDR2 are SGHRS and YFSETQ. The CDR3 nucleotides read TGCGCCAGCAGCGTATTAAGTCGGGAGACTGAAGCTTTCTTT. Its translation is CASSVLSRETEAFF.

The chain combines TRBV3-1 (or the pseudogene TRBV3-2) with TRBJ2-1; TRBD1 matches at 8 bases. Losses at the gene ends were 2 bases for V and 2 bases for J; bases not matched to a gene: 5. Germline V gene lookup returns CDR1 LGHDT and CDR2 YNNKEL (reference sequence). The length of the CDR3 is 16 residues. The CDR3 bases are TGTGCCAGCAGCCAACCGGGACAGGAAACCTACAATGAGCAGTTCTTC. Protein sequence: CASSQPGQETYNEQFF.

This rearrangement joins TRBV7-2 to TRBJ1-3, with TRBD1 identical over 10 bases. V shed 4 bases and J 2 bases; nucleotides not matched to a gene: 8. The CDR3 has 17 residues. Germline CDR1 and CDR2: SGHTA and FQGNSA. CDR3 DNA sequence: TGTGCCAGCAGCTCATCGGGACAGGGGAAAACTGGAAACACCATATATTTT. This gives the protein CASSSSGQGKTGNTIYF. Looking up the rest from reference TRBV7-2 and TRBJ1-3 gives the full variable domain: GAGVSQSPSNKVTEKGKDVELRCDPISGHTALYWYRQSLGQGLEFLIYFQGNSAPDKSGLPSDRFSAERTGGSVSTLTIQRTQQEDSAVYLCASSSSGQGKTGNTIYFGEGSWLTVV.

The chain links TRBV4-3 to TRBJ1-5; 10 bases agree with TRBD1. V lost 5 bases to trimming and J lost 7 bases; unmatched junction nucleotides: 2. The CDR3 length is 13 residues. Germline CDR1 and CDR2: LGHNA and YSLEER. The CDR3 loop is CASSLDRGQPQHF. The CDR3 DNA sequence: TGCGCCAGCAGCTTGGACAGGGGGCAGCCCCAGCATTTT.

The V and J genes are TRBV28 and TRBJ2-6; possibly TRBD1 for D (6 bases). Germline values: CDR1 MDHEN, CDR2 SYDVKM. This CDR3 contains 18 residues. Trimming removed 1 base from V and 0 bases from J, with 13 bases in between. CDR3: CASSLSTGPLSGANVLTF. The CDR3, as DNA: TGTGCCAGCAGTTTATCGACAGGACCCCTCTCTGGGGCCAACGTCCTGACTTTC.

V usage is TRBV7-8 and J usage is TRBJ2-1; 7 positions match TRBD2. The CDR3 is 18 residues long. V was clipped by 4 bases and J by 0 bases; unmatched bases: 12. Germline lookup yields CDR1 SGHVS and CDR2 FQNEAQ. The CDR3 DNA sequence: TGTGCCAGCAGCTATGCCGGGGGGAGCGGAGACTCCTACAATGAGCAGTTCTTC. This gives the protein CASSYAGGSGDSYNEQFF.